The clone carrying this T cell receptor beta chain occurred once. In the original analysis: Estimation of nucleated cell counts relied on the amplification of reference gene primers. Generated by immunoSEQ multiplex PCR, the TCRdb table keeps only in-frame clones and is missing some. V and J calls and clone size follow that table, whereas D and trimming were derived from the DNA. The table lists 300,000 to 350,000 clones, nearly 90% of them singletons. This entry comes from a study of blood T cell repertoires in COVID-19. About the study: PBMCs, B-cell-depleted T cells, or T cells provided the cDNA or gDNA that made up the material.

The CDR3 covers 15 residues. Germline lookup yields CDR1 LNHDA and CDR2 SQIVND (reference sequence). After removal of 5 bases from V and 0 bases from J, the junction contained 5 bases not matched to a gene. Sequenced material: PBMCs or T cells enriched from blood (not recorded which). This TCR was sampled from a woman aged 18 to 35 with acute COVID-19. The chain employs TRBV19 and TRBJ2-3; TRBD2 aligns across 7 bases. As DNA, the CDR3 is TGTGCCAGTAGTGTAGGACTAGGAAGCACAGATACGCAGTATTTT. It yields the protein CASSVGLGSTDTQYF.